This paragraph reports one TCR beta chain. Its specificity is not known. The gene names given are mouse names. The sequenced fragment ends 1 residue before the CDR3 boundary, so the rest is inferred from the germline J gene. This sample was included in a study of tissue T cells after allogeneic stem cell transplantation. Clones were read by immunoSEQ multiplex PCR, and TCRdb kept only the in-frame ones, dropping some. The data hold 8,000 to 10,000 clones, with roughly a third observed a single time. Time point denoted: mouse harvest day 14 after allogeneic transplant. Mouse grafts combined 10^7 T-cell-depleted bone marrow cells with 10^6 splenic CD5+ T cells. V dropped 5 bases and J dropped 0; count of bases not matched to a gene: 9. The CDR3 has 16 residues. The germline V gene encodes CDR1 FNHDT and CDR2 SITEND (reference sequence). Study-wide results and limits: TCR repertoires tracked anatomic similarity, regardless of disease or transplant status.

Sample: skin. This chain links TRBV19 with TRBJ2-4, with TRBD1 matching over 7 bases. The sequence was obtained from a female BALB/c mouse given C57BL/6 T cells with graft-versus-host disease after an allogeneic hematopoietic cell transplant. The CDR3: CASSHAGTVSQNTLYF. The sequenced part of the CDR3 DNA is TGTGCCAGCAGCCATGCCGGGACAGTAAGTCAAAACACCTTGTAC. Supplemented by reference TRBV19 and TRBJ2-4, the full variable domain reads GGIITQTPKFLIGQEGQKLTLKCQQNFNHDTMYWYRQDSGKGLRLIYYSITENDLQKGDLSEGYDASREKKSSFSLTVTSAQKNEMAVFLCASSHAGTVSQNTLYFGAGTRLSVL.